Described below is a single T cell receptor (beta chain) sequence and its context. Its target is not known. These data belong to a study of T cell repertoires in cytomegalovirus infection. Study background: The public TCR beta signatures pointed to both CMV infection and matching HLA type.

From the reads, TCRdb called clonotypes with MiXCR, one entry per CDR3 protein. The sample includes some 180,000 distinct CDR3 sequences, approximately 17% of them seen just once. CDR1 and CDR2 from the germline V gene are MDHEN and SYDVKM. The CDR3 spans 15 residues. With 0 bases removed from V and 0 bases from J, the gap between germline ends came to 7 bases. Whole-study findings and limits: HLA-C-restricted CMV clonotypes gave the most frequent clonotype in two of eight donors. Of the TCR beta families, the public ones yielded a cumulative frequency that identified carriers of CMV plus the relevant HLA.

Sequenced sample: CD8+ T cells from PBMCs. The J gene is TRBJ2-3, the V gene TRBV28; D is perhaps TRBD1 (6 bases). This receptor was taken from a human donor in good health (CMV status not recorded). Some clones in this sample may be carry-over from other donors' samples. The CDR3 reads CASSLWDSSTDTQYF. CDR3 DNA: TGTGCCAGCAGTTTATGGGACAGTAGCACAGATACGCAGTATTTT.